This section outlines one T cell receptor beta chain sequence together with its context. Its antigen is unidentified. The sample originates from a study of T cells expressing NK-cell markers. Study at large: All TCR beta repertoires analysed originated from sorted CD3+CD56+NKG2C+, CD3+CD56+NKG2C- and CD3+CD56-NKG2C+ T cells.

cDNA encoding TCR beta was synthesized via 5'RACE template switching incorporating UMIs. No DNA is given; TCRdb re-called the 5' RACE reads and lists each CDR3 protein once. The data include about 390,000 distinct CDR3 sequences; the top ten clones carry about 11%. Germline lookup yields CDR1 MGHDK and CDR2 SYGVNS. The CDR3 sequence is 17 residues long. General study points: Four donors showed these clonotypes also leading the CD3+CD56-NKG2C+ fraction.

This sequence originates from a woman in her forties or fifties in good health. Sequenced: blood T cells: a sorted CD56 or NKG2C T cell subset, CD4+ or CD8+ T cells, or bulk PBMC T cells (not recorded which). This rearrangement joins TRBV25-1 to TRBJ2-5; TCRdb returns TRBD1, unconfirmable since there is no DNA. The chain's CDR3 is CASSAAGAGHTPETQYF.